The rows below give T cell receptor beta chains drawn from one sample of a study of T cells in Graves' hyperthyroidism and ophthalmopathy. TCRdb re-analysed the multiplex PCR reads in MiXCR, keeping a single row per CDR3 protein. The sample contains some 620,000 distinct CDR3 sequences, 16% of which appear only once. The specimen was blood. Source of these receptors: a woman in her 30s with Graves' hyperthyroidism. Each CDR3 is given with its conserved first and last residue. D genes are given only for firm matches. The size of a clone is reported for some rows only, either as once, few or many, or as a class for expanded clones.

V gene	clone size	J gene	D gene	CDR3 protein	CDR3 DNA
TRBV7-9	-	TRBJ2-2	TRBD1	CASSLQGAGGKDTGELFF	TGTGCCAGCAGCTTACAGGGGGCCGGGGGAAAGGACACCGGGGAGCTGTTTTTT
TRBV12-5	-	TRBJ1-4	TRBD1	CASGKGGSYEKLFF	TGTGCTAGTGGGAAAGGGGGCTCATATGAAAAACTGTTTTTT
TRBV2	many	TRBJ2-7	-	CASSRTSIRSEQYF	TGTGCCAGCAGTCGGACGAGCATCCGTAGCGAGCAGTACTTC
TRBV28	many	TRBJ2-7	TRBD2	CASYPGGSSYEQYF	TGTGCCAGCTACCCGGGAGGGTCCTCCTACGAGCAGTACTTC
TRBV6-5	-	TRBJ1-1	-	CASSYSRDSTSGAFF	-
TRBV12-3/TRBV12-4	few	TRBJ2-1	-	CASSFSGAPYNEQFF	TGTGCCAGCAGTTTTTCAGGGGCACCCTACAATGAGCAGTTCTTC
TRBV28	-	TRBJ2-6	-	CASEDSLSGANVLTF	TGTGCCAGCGAGGACAGCCTCTCTGGGGCCAACGTCCTGACTTTC
TRBV6-2/TRBV6-3	-	TRBJ1-5	TRBD1	CASSTKTGDFNQPQHF	TGTGCCAGCAGCACGAAAACAGGGGACTTCAATCAGCCCCAGCATTTT
TRBV18	many	TRBJ2-5	TRBD2	CASSPLNGRGETQYF	TGTGCCAGCTCACCACTGAACGGGAGGGGAGAGACCCAGTACTTC
TRBV2	many	TRBJ2-5	-	CASLLRGTQETQYF	TGTGCCAGCTTACTTCGGGGAACTCAAGAGACCCAGTACTTC
TRBV2	many	TRBJ2-3	-	CASSDAGSRDTQYF	TGTGCCAGCAGTGACGCGGGAAGCAGGGATACGCAGTATTTT
TRBV12-3/TRBV12-4	few	TRBJ1-3	TRBD1	CASRRWLDRGAAGNTIYF	TGTGCCAGTAGGAGGTGGTTGGACAGGGGGGCGGCTGGAAACACCATATATTTT
TRBV27	many	TRBJ1-4	-	CASSPSLGGAGFGKLFF	TGTGCCAGCAGCCCAAGTTTGGGGGGCGCAGGATTCGGAAAACTGTTTTTT
TRBV6-1	-	TRBJ2-1	-	CASSDRDEQFF	TGTGCCAGCAGTGATCGCGATGAGCAGTTCTTC
TRBV19	few	TRBJ1-2	-	CASSLMGPGGYTF	TGTGCCAGTAGTCTGATGGGCCCAGGAGGCTACACCTTC
TRBV3-1	many	TRBJ1-2	-	CASSYMRSGYTF	TGTGCCAGCAGCTACATGAGGAGCGGCTACACCTTC
TRBV30	-	TRBJ2-7	TRBD1	CAWSSRTGALYEQYF	TGTGCCTGGAGCTCCCGGACAGGGGCACTCTACGAGCAGTACTTC
TRBV30	many	TRBJ1-1	-	CAWSAGTNTEAFF	TGTGCCTGGAGTGCGGGGACGAACACTGAAGCTTTCTTT
TRBV12-3/TRBV12-4	many	TRBJ1-2	-	CASSWALQDYYGYTF	TGTGCCAGCAGTTGGGCCCTACAGGATTACTATGGCTACACCTTC
TRBV29-1	-	TRBJ2-7	-	CSADGGNSYEQYF	TGCAGCGCCGACGGGGGTAACTCCTACGAGCAGTACTTC
TRBV2	many	TRBJ1-1	-	CASTDSEAFF	TGTGCCAGCACCGACAGTGAAGCTTTCTTT
TRBV18	many	TRBJ2-1	-	CASSPGQLDEQFF	TGTGCCAGCTCACCGGGCCAACTCGATGAGCAGTTCTTC
TRBV20-1	many	TRBJ2-3	-	CSASLRGSSTDTQYF	TGCAGTGCTAGTCTCAGGGGCTCTAGCACAGATACGCAGTATTTT
TRBV28	many	TRBJ2-5	TRBD1	CASSQPRQGARETQYF	TGTGCCAGCAGCCAACCCCGACAGGGGGCGCGGGAGACCCAGTACTTC
TRBV12-3/TRBV12-4	many	TRBJ2-1	TRBD2	CASSWTSGGVGEQFF	TGTGCCAGCAGTTGGACTAGCGGGGGGGTCGGTGAGCAGTTCTTC
TRBV12-3/TRBV12-4	many	TRBJ2-7	TRBD1	CASSLGTGWSEQYF	TGTGCCAGCAGTTTAGGGACAGGGTGGAGCGAGCAGTACTTC
TRBV30	-	TRBJ1-2	-	CAWRSKPSSDYGYTF	TGTGCCTGGAGATCAAAGCCCTCCTCGGACTATGGCTACACCTTC
TRBV28	many	TRBJ1-1	-	CASSANSQNTEAFF	TGTGCCAGCAGCGCTAATTCGCAGAACACTGAAGCTTTCTTT
TRBV6-1	few	TRBJ1-1	TRBD1	CASIPDRAGTEAFF	TGTGCCAGCATCCCAGACAGGGCTGGCACTGAAGCTTTCTTT
TRBV5-6	-	TRBJ2-1	-	CASSLTAEIYNEQFF	TGTGCCAGCAGCTTGACGGCGGAGATTTACAATGAGCAGTTCTTC
TRBV28	many	TRBJ2-7	-	CASRSDATGYYEQYF	TGTGCCAGCAGATCCGACGCGACAGGATACTACGAGCAGTACTTC
TRBV3-1	many	TRBJ1-1	-	CASSQLYDTEAFF	TGTGCCAGCAGCCAACTCTACGACACTGAAGCTTTCTTT
TRBV4-3	-	TRBJ2-1	TRBD2	CASSQEGLAASNEQFF	TGCGCCAGCAGCCAAGAGGGACTAGCGGCCTCTAATGAGCAGTTCTTC
TRBV28	few	TRBJ2-1	TRBD2	CASSETGTSGRVWYNEQFF	TGTGCCAGCAGTGAGACCGGGACTAGCGGGAGGGTTTGGTACAATGAGCAGTTCTTC
TRBV20-1	many	TRBJ2-7	-	CSARALSSVYSYEQYF	TGCAGTGCTAGAGCCCTTAGTAGCGTCTACTCCTACGAGCAGTACTTC
TRBV12-3/TRBV12-4	once	TRBJ2-1	-	CTSSFDYSQFF	TGTACCAGCAGTTTTGATTACAGTCAGTTCTTC
TRBV7-3	-	TRBJ2-2	TRBD2	CASSLQPPGLAGVSGPGELFF	TGTGCCAGCAGCCTACAACCTCCGGGACTAGCGGGTGTAAGTGGTCCCGGGGAGCTGTTTTTT
TRBV3-1	few	TRBJ1-4	-	CASSATAGANEKLFF	TGTGCCAGCAGCGCAACAGCCGGGGCTAATGAAAAACTGTTTTTT
TRBV25-1	-	TRBJ2-1	-	CASSEYTHNEQFF	TGTGCCAGCAGTGAATATACTCACAATGAGCAGTTCTTC
TRBV2	-	TRBJ1-1	-	CASSEAGSEAFF	TGTGCCAGCAGTGAAGCTGGTTCTGAAGCTTTCTTT
TRBV28	many	TRBJ1-6	-	CASSYRTFNSPLHF	TGTGCCAGCAGTTATCGGACATTTAATTCACCCCTCCACTTT
TRBV12-3/TRBV12-4	many	TRBJ2-2	TRBD2	CASSQSGRATGELFF	TGTGCCAGCAGCCAAAGCGGGAGGGCCACCGGGGAGCTGTTTTTT
TRBV12-3/TRBV12-4	many	TRBJ1-1	-	CASSFSENTEAFF	TGTGCCAGCAGTTTTAGCGAGAACACTGAAGCTTTCTTT
TRBV20-1	many	TRBJ2-1	-	CSARALSNYNEQFF	TGCAGTGCTAGAGCCCTGTCGAACTACAATGAGCAGTTCTTC
TRBV2	many	TRBJ1-1	TRBD1	CASREGQGSEAFF	TGTGCCAGCAGGGAGGGACAGGGCAGTGAAGCTTTCTTT
TRBV4-1	few	TRBJ2-1	-	CASSQAPSAFSYNEQFF	TGCGCCAGCAGCCAAGCCCCTAGCGCCTTCTCCTACAATGAGCAGTTCTTC